Included here is one T cell receptor beta chain sequence, with context. What it binds is unknown. The source of the sample is a study of shared clonotypes between healthy human individuals. General observations from the study: Several donors held 5% to 5.5% of naive CD4 clonotypes in common. The study drew on few donors, limiting represented genetic and exposure-history diversity. Larger estimated richness was generally recorded for naive subsets relative to memory subsets.

The method was immunoSEQ multiplex PCR; TCRdb's version includes in-frame clones alone and lacks a portion of them. The sample gives approximately 2.1 million clones, 80% to 95% of which show up once; 0.39% is in the top ten. The CDR3 sequence is 13 residues long. The V end was cut by 4 bases, the J end by 6 bases, with 11 bases between. From germline, CDR1 is SGHRS and CDR2 YFSETQ. The receptor was isolated from a man aged 18 to 30 in good health. Some clones in this sample may be carry-over from other donors' samples. Specimen: naive CD4+ T cells from PBMCs. Subset specified: CD45RA+ positively selected. The rearrangement links TRBV5-1 to TRBJ2-1; D is possibly TRBD2 (5 bases). CDR3 nucleotides: TGCGCCAGCAGCCCGCTAGCATCCAATGAGCAGTTCTTC. Protein sequence: CASSPLASNEQFF.